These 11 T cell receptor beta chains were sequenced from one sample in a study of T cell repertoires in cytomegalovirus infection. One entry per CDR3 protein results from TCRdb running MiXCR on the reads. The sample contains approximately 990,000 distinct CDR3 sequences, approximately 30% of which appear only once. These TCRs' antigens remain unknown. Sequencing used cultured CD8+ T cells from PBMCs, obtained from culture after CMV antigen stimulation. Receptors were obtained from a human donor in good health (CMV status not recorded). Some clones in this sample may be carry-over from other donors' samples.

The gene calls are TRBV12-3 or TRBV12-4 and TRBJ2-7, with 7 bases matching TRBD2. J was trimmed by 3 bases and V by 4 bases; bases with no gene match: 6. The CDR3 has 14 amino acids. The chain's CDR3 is CASSWGGAGYEQYF. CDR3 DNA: TGTGCCAGCAGTTGGGGAGGGGCGGGCTACGAGCAGTACTTC.

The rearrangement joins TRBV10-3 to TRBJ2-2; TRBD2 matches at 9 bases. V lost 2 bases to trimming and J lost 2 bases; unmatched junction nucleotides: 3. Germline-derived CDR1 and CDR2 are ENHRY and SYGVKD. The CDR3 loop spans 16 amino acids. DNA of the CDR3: TGTGCCATCAGTGAGGTGACTAGCGGAAACACCGGGGAGCTGTTTTTT. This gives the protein CAISEVTSGNTGELFF.

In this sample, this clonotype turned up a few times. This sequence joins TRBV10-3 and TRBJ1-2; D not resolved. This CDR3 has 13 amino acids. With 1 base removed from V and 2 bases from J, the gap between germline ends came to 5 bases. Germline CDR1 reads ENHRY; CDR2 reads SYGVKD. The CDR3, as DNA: TGTGCCATCAGTGAGTTTGAAAACTATGGCTACACCTTC. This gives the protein CAISEFENYGYTF.

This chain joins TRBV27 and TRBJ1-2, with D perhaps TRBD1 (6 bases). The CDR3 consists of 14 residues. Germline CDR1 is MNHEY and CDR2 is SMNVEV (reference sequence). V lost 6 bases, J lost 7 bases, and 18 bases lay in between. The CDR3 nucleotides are TGTGCCAGCAGCCCAGGGGCCGTTACTTTTGGCTACACCTTC. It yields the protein CASSPGAVTFGYTF.

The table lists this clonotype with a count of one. CDR3 sequence (DNA): TGCGCCAGCAGCTGGACCGGACAGAACCATGGCTACACCTTC. It encodes CASSWTGQNHGYTF. The chain carries TRBV5-1 and TRBJ1-2; TRBD1 might be the D (6 bases). The V end was cut by 3 bases, the J end by 6 bases, with 15 bases between. The CDR3 consists of 14 residues. Germline CDR1 is SGHRS and CDR2 is YFSETQ.

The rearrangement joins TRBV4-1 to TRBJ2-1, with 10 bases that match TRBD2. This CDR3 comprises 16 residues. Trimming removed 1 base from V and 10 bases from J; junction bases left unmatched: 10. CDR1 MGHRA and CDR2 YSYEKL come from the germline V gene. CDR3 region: CASSQVGSGGAGEQFF. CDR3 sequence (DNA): TGCGCCAGCAGCCAAGTGGGCAGCGGGGGGGCGGGGGAGCAGTTCTTC.

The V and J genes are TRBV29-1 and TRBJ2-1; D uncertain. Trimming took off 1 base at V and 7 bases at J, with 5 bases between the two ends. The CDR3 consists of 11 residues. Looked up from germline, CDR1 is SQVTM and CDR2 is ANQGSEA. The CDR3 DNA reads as TGCAGCGTTGAAGGGGGAAATGAGCAGTTCTTC. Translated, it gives CSVEGGNEQFF.

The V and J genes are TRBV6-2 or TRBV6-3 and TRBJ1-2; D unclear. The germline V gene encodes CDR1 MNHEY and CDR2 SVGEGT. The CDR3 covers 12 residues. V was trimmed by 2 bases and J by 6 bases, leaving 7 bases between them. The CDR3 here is CASSYIEDGYTF. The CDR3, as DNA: TGTGCCAGCAGTTACATCGAGGATGGCTACACCTTC.

The CDR3 DNA is TGTGCCAGCAGTCCGAGGACAGGAAAACTAGCGGGGGGAACGGGCAATGAGCAGTTCTTC. As protein: CASSPRTGKLAGGTGNEQFF. The chain has TRBV28 and TRBJ2-1; 12 bases are shared with TRBD2. The junction had 20 bases not matched to a gene; V was cut back by 5 bases and J by 6 bases. CDR3 length: 20 amino acids. Germline CDR1 reads MDHEN; CDR2 reads SYDVKM.

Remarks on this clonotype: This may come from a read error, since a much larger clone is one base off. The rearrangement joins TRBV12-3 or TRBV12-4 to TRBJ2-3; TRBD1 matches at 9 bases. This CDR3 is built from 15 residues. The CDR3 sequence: CASGFAGQGSDTQYF. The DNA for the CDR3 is TGTGCCAGCGGTTTTGCGGGACAGGGATCAGATACGCAGTATTTT.

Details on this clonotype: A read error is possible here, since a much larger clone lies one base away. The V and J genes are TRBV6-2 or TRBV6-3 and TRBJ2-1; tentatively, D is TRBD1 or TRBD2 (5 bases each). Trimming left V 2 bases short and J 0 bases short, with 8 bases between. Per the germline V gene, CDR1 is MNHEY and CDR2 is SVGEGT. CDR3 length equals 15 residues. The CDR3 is CASSYKGSSYNEQFF. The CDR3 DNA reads TGTGCCAGCAGTTACAAGGGGAGCTCCTACAATGAGCAGTTCTTC.